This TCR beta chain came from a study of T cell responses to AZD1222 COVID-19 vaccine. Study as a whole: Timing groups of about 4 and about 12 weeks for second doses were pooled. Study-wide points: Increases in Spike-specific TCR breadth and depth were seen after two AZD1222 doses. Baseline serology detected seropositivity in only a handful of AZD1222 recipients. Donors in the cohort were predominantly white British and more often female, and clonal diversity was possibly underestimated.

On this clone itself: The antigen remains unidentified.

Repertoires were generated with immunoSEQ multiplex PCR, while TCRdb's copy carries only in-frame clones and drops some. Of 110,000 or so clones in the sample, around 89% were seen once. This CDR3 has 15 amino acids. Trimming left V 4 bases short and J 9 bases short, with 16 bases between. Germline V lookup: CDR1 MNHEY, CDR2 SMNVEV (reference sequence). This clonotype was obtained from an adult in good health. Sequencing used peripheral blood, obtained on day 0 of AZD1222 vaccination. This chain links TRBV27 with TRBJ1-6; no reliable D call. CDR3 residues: CASSSVSEWGSPLHF. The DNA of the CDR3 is TGTGCCAGCAGTTCAGTTTCGGAATGGGGTTCACCCCTCCACTTT.